Below, 29 T cell receptor beta chains from the same sample are listed, as sequenced in a study of T cell responses to AZD1222 COVID-19 vaccine. Measured with immunoSEQ multiplex PCR; TCRdb has only the in-frame clones, and not every one. The table has about 150,000 clones, roughly 91% seen once. The sequencing used peripheral blood, collected 28 days after the second AZD1222 dose. The receptors were sampled from an adult who received the AZD1222 COVID-19 vaccine.

In its sample, this clone was seen once. The J gene is TRBJ2-2, the V gene TRBV18, with 7 bases lining up with TRBD1. This CDR3 contains 16 residues. CDR1 and CDR2 from the germline V gene are KGHSH and LQKENI. With V trimmed by 0 bases and J by 7 bases, 8 bases remained unmatched. As DNA, the CDR3 is TGTGCCAGCTCACCACCGGGGACAGTCTTTAACGGGGAGCTGTTTTTT. This translates into CASSPPGTVFNGELFF.

The chain combines TRBV27 with TRBJ1-6, with a tentative D call TRBD1 (6 bases). The CDR3 sequence is 15 residues long. Trimming pared 1 base from V and 10 bases from J, leaving 14 bases between. Germline V CDR1 and CDR2: MNHEY, SMNVEV (reference sequence). CDR3 region: CASSLFGGARSPLHF. Written as DNA, the CDR3 is TGTGCCAGCAGTTTATTTGGGGGCGCACGGTCACCCCTCCACTTT.

The chain is built from TRBV28 and TRBJ2-7; no definite D call. Germline CDR1 reads MDHEN; CDR2 reads SYDVKM. V lost 4 bases to trimming and J lost 0 bases, with 10 bases between them. The CDR3 is made up of 14 amino acids. CDR3: CASSSPSSSYEQYF. As DNA, the CDR3 is TGTGCCAGCAGTTCGCCCTCAAGCTCCTACGAGCAGTACTTC.

The sample holds a few counts of this clone. The chain is built from TRBV5-4 and TRBJ2-7; 9 positions agree with TRBD2. Germline lookup yields CDR1 SGHNT and CDR2 YYREEE (reference sequence). After removal of 4 bases from V and 3 bases from J, the junction contained 8 bases not matched to a gene. This CDR3 has 15 residues. The CDR3, as DNA: TGTGCCAGCAGCCCATTAGCGGGAGTAGGCTACGAGCAGTACTTC. The encoded protein is CASSPLAGVGYEQYF.

The V gene is TRBV5-1, the J gene TRBJ1-2; 7 bases are a match to TRBD1. The CDR3 has 15 amino acids. Per germline, CDR1 SGHRS and CDR2 YFSETQ. V shed 0 bases and J 3 bases; nucleotides not matched to a gene: 5. CDR3 protein: CASSLDQQGYYGYTF. Written as DNA, the CDR3 is TGCGCCAGCAGCTTGGATCAACAGGGGTACTATGGCTACACCTTC.

This chain connects TRBV7-6 to TRBJ2-2; D remains unclear. Germline CDR1 is SGHVS and CDR2 is FNYEAQ. With 2 bases removed from V and 0 bases from J, the gap between germline ends came to 16 bases. The CDR3 consists of 18 residues. CDR3 loop: CASSLIDPTLANTGELFF. The CDR3 coding sequence is TGTGCCAGCAGCTTAATCGATCCGACACTCGCGAACACCGGGGAGCTGTTTTTT.

The chain links TRBV30 to TRBJ2-4, with a tentative D call TRBD1 (6 bases). The CDR3 is 12 amino acids. The germline V gene has CDR1 GTSNPN and CDR2 SVGIG (reference sequence). V was trimmed by 3 bases and J by 10 bases, leaving 13 bases between them. The CDR3 loop reads CAWSEGQSIQYF. The CDR3 nucleotides read TGTGCCTGGAGCGAAGGACAGTCTATTCAGTACTTC.

This clone was observed a handful of times. The chain recombines TRBV7-8 with TRBJ2-1; tentatively, D is TRBD1 (5 bases). Germline values: CDR1 SGHVS, CDR2 FQNEAQ. This CDR3 contains 15 residues. Trimming cost V 2 bases and J 2 bases, with 10 bases left between them. In DNA, the CDR3 is TGTGCCAGCAGCTTACGGCAGGGCCCCTACAATGAGCAGTTCTTC. The encoded protein is CASSLRQGPYNEQFF. The full variable domain, with the rest looked up from reference TRBV7-8 and TRBJ2-1, is GAGVSQSPRYKVAKRGQDVALRCDPISGHVSLFWYQQALGQGPEFLTYFQNEAQLDKSGLPSDRFFAERPEGSVSTLKIQRTQQEDSAVYLCASSLRQGPYNEQFFGPGTRLTVL.

This chain uses TRBV6-5 with TRBJ2-7, with D possibly TRBD2 on 5 matching bases. Germline CDR1 reads MNHEY; CDR2 reads SVGAGI. This CDR3 has 12 amino acids. V gave up 5 bases and J gave up 3 bases, with 8 bases separating them. The CDR3 sequence: CASSREHYEQYF. The CDR3 coding sequence is TGTGCCAGCAGTAGGGAGCACTACGAGCAGTACTTC.

The V gene is TRBV10-3, the J gene TRBJ1-1; 9 nucleotides match TRBD1. From germline, CDR1 is ENHRY and CDR2 SYGVKD. Trimming removed 8 bases from V and 5 bases from J; junction bases left unmatched: 9. CDR3 size: 14 residues. This CDR3 reads CAIGPGQGFTEAFF. The CDR3 DNA reads TGTGCCATCGGGCCAGGACAGGGGTTTACTGAAGCTTTCTTT.

Comments on this clone: Because the CDR3 is missing its conserved closing phenylalanine or tryptophan, this is likely a read error. Because the CDR3's place on the DNA is in doubt, the DNA is left out and the CDR3 is given as listed by TCRdb. The V gene is TRBV21-1, the J gene TRBJ2-7; whether TRBD2, the table's D call, matches the DNA was not checked. TRBV21-1 is assigned pseudogene status. 10 amino acids form the CDR3, both terminal residues included. CDR3 sequence reads: CASSRRMRAL.

The chain joins TRBV28 to TRBJ2-7; 9 bases align to TRBD2. The CDR3 length is 16 residues. V dropped 6 bases and J dropped 4; count of bases not matched to a gene: 13. Germline V gene sequence: CDR1 MDHEN, CDR2 SYDVKM. CDR3 bases: TGTGCCAGCAGCCGGGGAGGGACTAGCAGAGCTTACGAGCAGTACTTC. Residues: CASSRGGTSRAYEQYF. Filled out from reference TRBV28 and TRBJ2-7, the complete variable domain reads DVKVTQSSRYLVKRTGEKVFLECVQDMDHENMFWYRQDPGLGLRLIYFSYDVKMKEKGDIPEGYSVSREKKERFSLILESASTNQTSMYLCASSRGGTSRAYEQYFGPGTRLTVT.

This chain joins TRBV5-8 and TRBJ2-1; 11 bases are a match to TRBD2. The CDR3 runs to 15 residues. The trim removed 4 bases at V and 6 bases at J, leaving 6 bases unmatched. The germline V gene has CDR1 SGHTS and CDR2 YDEGEE. CDR3 region: CASSGISGRGNEQFF. The CDR3 coding sequence is TGTGCCAGCAGCGGCATTAGCGGGAGGGGCAATGAGCAGTTCTTC.

The gene calls are TRBV19 and TRBJ1-5; TRBD1 matches at 7 bases. Germline CDR1 reads LNHDA; CDR2 reads SQIVND (reference sequence). This CDR3 is built from 15 residues. Losses at the gene ends were 4 bases for V and 4 bases for J; bases not matched to a gene: 7. CDR3 coding DNA: TGTGCCAGTAGTAGAGGGGACAGCCGTAATCAGCCCCAGCATTTT. Translated, it gives CASSRGDSRNQPQHF. The variable domain in full, completed from reference TRBV19 and TRBJ1-5, reads DGGITQSPKYLFRKEGQNVTLSCEQNLNHDAMYWYRQDPGQGLRLIYYSQIVNDFQKGDIAEGYSVSREKKESFPLTVTSAQKNPTAFYLCASSRGDSRNQPQHFGDGTRLSIL.

The gene calls are TRBV6-5 and TRBJ1-5, with 9 bases aligning to TRBD1. From germline, CDR1 is MNHEY and CDR2 SVGAGI. J gave up 1 base and V 10 bases, and 8 bases lay outside the gene matches. The CDR3 consists of 15 residues. This chain's CDR3 is CATREQGASNQPQHF. The CDR3 bases are TGTGCCACCCGGGAACAGGGGGCGAGCAATCAGCCCCAGCATTTT.

The chain has TRBV6-5 and TRBJ2-7; TRBD2 matches at 7 bases. The V and J ends lost 0 bases and 8 bases, in that order; junction bases with no gene match: 10. Germline V gene lookup returns CDR1 MNHEY and CDR2 SVGAGI. The CDR3 length is 15 residues. CDR3 DNA: TGTGCCAGCAGTTACTCAGGACTAGGGCCCTATCAGCAGTACTTC. It translates to CASSYSGLGPYQQYF.

The chain employs TRBV29-1 and TRBJ2-2; D possibly corresponds to TRBD1 (6 bases). The V gene's germline CDR1 is SQVTM and CDR2 ANQGSEA. Trimming took 4 bases from V and 7 from J, leaving 10 bases between them. The CDR3 contains 12 residues. The CDR3 region is CSVGRGSGELFF. CDR3 in DNA: TGCAGCGTTGGAAGGGGGAGCGGGGAGCTGTTTTTT.

This sequence joins TRBV6-5 and TRBJ1-4, with D perhaps TRBD1 (5 bases). The CDR3 extends over 12 amino acids. Germline CDR1 MNHEY, CDR2 SVGAGI. Trimming left V 8 bases short and J 5 bases short, with 9 bases between. The CDR3 bases are TGTGCCAGCCGATCAGGGAATGAAAAACTGTTTTTT. This translates into CASRSGNEKLFF.

This clone has only one observation. The chain has TRBV3-1 (or the pseudogene TRBV3-2) and TRBJ2-3; 8 bases fit TRBD2. CDR3 size: 15 residues. After removal of 4 bases from V and 2 bases from J, the junction contained 5 bases not matched to a gene. Germline loops: CDR1 LGHDT, CDR2 YNNKEL (reference sequence). The CDR3 bases are TGTGCCAGCAGCCGGTTAGCGGGATACACAGATACGCAGTATTTT. Translation gives CASSRLAGYTDTQYF.

This rearrangement joins TRBV14 to TRBJ2-2; no clear D gene. The CDR3 spans 16 residues. Germline-derived CDR1 and CDR2 are SGHDN and FVKESK. Trimming pared 0 bases from V and 2 bases from J, leaving 10 bases between. CDR3 in DNA: TGTGCCAGCAGCCAAGAAAGAGGCCTAAACACCGGGGAGCTGTTTTTT. Translated, it gives CASSQERGLNTGELFF. The variable domain in full, completed from reference TRBV14 and TRBJ2-2, reads EAGVTQFPSHSVIEKGQTVTLRCDPISGHDNLYWYRRVMGKEIKFLLHFVKESKQDESGMPNNRFLAERTGGTYSTLKVQPAELEDSGVYFCASSQERGLNTGELFFGEGSRLTVL.

The chain combines TRBV6-5 with TRBJ2-3, with 7 bases aligning to TRBD1. The CDR3 contains 15 residues. Germline V gene lookup returns CDR1 MNHEY and CDR2 SVGAGI. Losses at the gene ends were 3 bases for V and 1 base for J; bases not matched to a gene: 4. The CDR3 loop reads CASSYSGTGTDTQYF. The CDR3 nucleotides read TGTGCCAGCAGTTATTCTGGGACAGGCACAGATACGCAGTATTTT.

V and J are TRBV6-5 and TRBJ2-7; 7 bases line up with TRBD1. Germline CDR1 reads MNHEY; CDR2 reads SVGAGI. Trimming cost V 5 bases and J 0 bases; bases outside gene matches: 4. The CDR3 has 14 residues. The CDR3 spells CASSRDSFSYEQYF. The CDR3 nucleotides read TGTGCCAGCAGTAGGGACAGTTTCTCCTACGAGCAGTACTTC.

This clone is labeled medium-sized. The chain carries TRBV11-3 and TRBJ1-5; D is uncertain. Trimming took off 3 bases at V and 2 bases at J, with 17 bases between the two ends. The CDR3 has 17 amino acids. Germline V gene data show CDR1 as SGHNT and CDR2 as YENEEA. CDR3 protein: CASSFSGFTDGNQPQHF. The CDR3 bases are TGTGCCAGCAGCTTCTCGGGTTTCACGGACGGCAATCAGCCCCAGCATTTT.

The chain carries TRBV27 and TRBJ1-2; D uncertain. Germline CDR1 and CDR2: MNHEY and SMNVEV (reference sequence). There are 15 residues in the CDR3. Trimming pared 3 bases from V and 2 bases from J, leaving 13 bases between. The CDR3 sequence: CASSLWSSSNYGYTF. In DNA, the CDR3 is TGTGCCAGCAGTTTGTGGTCCTCCTCGAACTATGGCTACACCTTC.

This clone was seen only once. The chain carries TRBV28 and TRBJ1-2; no clear D. Germline V CDR1 and CDR2: MDHEN, SYDVKM. Trimming removed 11 bases at V and 1 base at J, with 14 bases between. This CDR3 spans 13 amino acids. CDR3 protein: CAHQDGINYGYTF. The CDR3 nucleotides are TGTGCCCATCAGGACGGGATTAACTATGGCTACACCTTC.

This clone has only a few counts. The gene calls are TRBV11-2 and TRBJ2-1; D not resolved. Per the germline V gene, CDR1 is SGHAT and CDR2 is FQNNGV. This CDR3 has 12 residues. V was cut by 1 base and J by 7 bases, with 5 bases left in between. The CDR3, as DNA: TGTGCCAGCAGCTTAGTTCGGAATGAGCAGTTCTTC. Its translation: CASSLVRNEQFF.

The rearrangement links TRBV27 to TRBJ2-1, with 12 bases identical to TRBD2. The CDR3 has 15 residues. Germline assignment: CDR1 MNHEY and CDR2 SMNVEV (reference sequence). With V trimmed by 5 bases and J by 9 bases, 8 bases remained unmatched. In DNA, the CDR3 is TGTGCCAGCAGTCCAGGACTAGCGGGAAGTGGTGAGCAGTTCTTC. Its translation: CASSPGLAGSGEQFF.

This chain links TRBV7-2 with TRBJ2-5, with D tentatively TRBD2 (5 bases). V lost 8 bases to trimming and J lost 5 bases, with 15 bases between them. Germline CDR1 is SGHTA and CDR2 is FQGNSA. The CDR3 covers 13 residues. CDR3 in amino acids: CASLGGGWETQYF. Here the CDR3 DNA reads TGTGCCAGCCTTGGAGGCGGGTGGGAGACCCAGTACTTC.

J is TRBJ1-1 and V is TRBV6-6; D is uncertain. With 2 bases removed from V and 1 base from J, the gap between germline ends came to 8 bases. CDR1 is MNHNY, CDR2 SVGAGI, per germline (reference sequence). CDR3 length: 14 residues. CDR3: CASSYARTNTEAFF. In nucleotides, the CDR3 is TGTGCCAGCAGTTACGCCAGGACGAACACTGAAGCTTTCTTT.